Each of the 7 T cell receptor beta chains below was sequenced from the same sample in a study of blood T cell repertoires in COVID-19. Generated by immunoSEQ multiplex PCR, the TCRdb table keeps only in-frame clones and is missing some. The repertoire includes about 400,000 clones, around 90% of them detected once, and roughly 2% sits in the top ten. Source material: PBMCs or T cells enriched from blood (not recorded which). Receptors were obtained from a woman in her 40s with acute COVID-19.

Points on this clone: Other nucleotide sequences from this sample produce the same CDR3. The genes are TRBV10-3 and TRBJ2-3, with 10 positions matching TRBD2. Germline CDR1 ENHRY, CDR2 SYGVKD. There are 14 residues in the CDR3. The V and J ends lost 9 bases and 0 bases, in that order; junction bases with no gene match: 3. In DNA, the CDR3 is TGTGCCATTAGCGGGGGGCTTAGCACAGATACGCAGTATTTT. It codes for CAISGGLSTDTQYF.

This rearrangement joins TRBV4-1 to TRBJ1-5, with TRBD1 as a possible D gene (5 bases). This CDR3 region has 19 residues. Trimming took off 1 base at V and 1 base at J, with 20 bases between the two ends. Germline V gene sequence: CDR1 MGHRA, CDR2 YSYEKL. The chain's CDR3 is CASSQGDFRGWESNQPQHF. The CDR3 DNA reads as TGCGCCAGCAGCCAAGGCGATTTTAGGGGATGGGAAAGCAATCAGCCCCAGCATTTT.

V usage is TRBV30 and J usage is TRBJ1-3; D is perhaps TRBD1 (6 bases). The CDR3 sequence is 14 residues long. Germline V gene sequence: CDR1 GTSNPN, CDR2 SVGIG (reference sequence). V was trimmed by 1 base and J by 5 bases, leaving 12 bases between them. CDR3 sequence (DNA): TGTGCCTGGAGTGCCGACAGGCTCCGAAACACCATATATTTT. Amino acid sequence: CAWSADRLRNTIYF. Variable domain in full (rest from reference TRBV30 and TRBJ1-3): SQTIHQWPATLVQPVGSPLSLECTVEGTSNPNLYWYRQAAGRGLQLLFYSVGIGQISSEVPQNLSASRPQDRQFILSSKKLLLSDSGFYLCAWSADRLRNTIYFGEGSWLTVV.

DNA of the CDR3: TGCAGTGCTAGTGGGGCGGGTGCGGGAAACACCATATATTTT. This encodes CSASGAGAGNTIYF. The J gene is TRBJ1-3, the V gene TRBV20-1; a possible D gene is TRBD1 (5 bases). The CDR3 is 14 amino acids. Germline V lookup: CDR1 DFQATT, CDR2 SNEGSKA (reference sequence). V was shortened by 3 bases and J by 4 bases, with 13 bases between the two germline ends.

This clone has only a few counts. The V gene is TRBV2, the J gene TRBJ1-6, with 11 bases aligning to TRBD1. Trimming removed 6 bases from V and 9 bases from J; junction bases left unmatched: 4. CDR3 size: 14 residues. Germline V gene lookup returns CDR1 SNHLY and CDR2 FYNNEI. CDR3 in DNA: TGTGCCAGCAGCTTCGGGACAGGGGGTTCACCCCTCCACTTT. Its translation is CASSFGTGGSPLHF.

This clone has just a few counts. The V and J genes are TRBV4-1 and TRBJ2-7, with a possible D match to TRBD1 (5 bases). This CDR3 contains 16 residues. The ends were cut back, 0 bases at V and 3 bases at J, with 15 bases in the middle. CDR1 MGHRA and CDR2 YSYEKL come from the germline V gene. The CDR3 sequence is CASSQDPPQGSYEQYF. CDR3 nucleotide sequence: TGCGCCAGCAGCCAAGACCCCCCGCAGGGTAGCTACGAGCAGTACTTC.

The J gene is TRBJ1-1, the V gene TRBV6-1, with unresolved D. V was cut by 1 base and J by 0 bases, with 9 bases left in between. The CDR3 length is 15 residues. Germline CDR1 reads MNHNS; CDR2 reads SASEGT. The CDR3 DNA is TGTGCCAGCAGTGAAGAAGGAGGGATGAACACTGAAGCTTTCTTT. Amino acid sequence: CASSEEGGMNTEAFF.